These T cell receptor beta chains were read from a single sample in a study of T cell responses to AZD1222 COVID-19 vaccine. Sequencing was performed with immunoSEQ multiplex PCR; in TCRdb, only in-frame clones are kept and a portion is missing. The repertoire holds around 170,000 clones, about 90% seen once, with around a tenth in the top ten. The sample in question was peripheral blood, obtained 28 days after the second AZD1222 dose. All receptors derive from an adult who received the AZD1222 COVID-19 vaccine. The CDR3 runs from the conserved cysteine through the conserved F or W. A D gene is named only where the DNA matches it firmly. Size tells how often a clone was seen (once, few, many) or the class of an expanded clone, and some rows leave it out.

V gene	clone size	J gene	CDR3 length	D gene	CDR3 DNA	CDR3 protein
TRBV7-8	hyperexpanded	TRBJ1-5	18	TRBD1	TGTGCCAGCAGCTTTATCCCCTGGGGGGACAGGGGAAGCCAGCCCCAGCATTTT	CASSFIPWGDRGSQPQHF
TRBV11-3	-	TRBJ2-1	17	-	TGTGCCAGCAGCTTATCGGGGGCCAGCGGCCTCCGGAATGAGCAGTTCTTC	CASSLSGASGLRNEQFF
TRBV10-3	-	TRBJ2-3	15	TRBD2	TGTGCCATCAGCGGGACTAGCGCTAGCACAGATACGCAGTATTTT	CAISGTSASTDTQYF
TRBV4-2	-	TRBJ1-4	14	-	TGTGCCAGCAGCCGACAGGCCTTTAATGAAAAACTGTTTTTT	CASSRQAFNEKLFF
TRBV19	-	TRBJ1-1	13	-	TGTGCCAGTAGTCGAAAACAGGACACTGAAGCTTTCTTT	CASSRKQDTEAFF
TRBV2	-	TRBJ2-7	12	TRBD1	TGTGCCAGCAGGGACAGGTTATACGAGCAGTACTTC	CASRDRLYEQYF
TRBV10-3	-	TRBJ1-4	13	TRBD1	TGTGCCTCGGGACAGGGCGGAAATGAAAAACTGTTTTTT	CASGQGGNEKLFF
TRBV11-2	-	TRBJ2-7	14	-	TGTGCCAGCGGACAAGGGGCAGGGTCCTACGAGCAGTACTTC	CASGQGAGSYEQYF
TRBV5-4	once	TRBJ2-7	15	TRBD1	TGTGCCAGCAGAAGGGGACAGGGAGAACCCTACGAGCAGTACTTC	CASRRGQGEPYEQYF
TRBV21-1	-	TRBJ1-6	17	-	TGTGCCAGCAGCAGCGGAGGGGACAGGAGGCCGGATTCACCCCTCCACTTT	CASSSGGDRRPDSPLHF
TRBV6-1	once	TRBJ1-6	11	-	TGTGCCAGCAGTGAAGTGGGGGCCTTCCACTTT	CASSEVGAFHF
TRBV7-2	-	TRBJ1-5	13	-	TGTGCCAGCAGCTTCGGGTGGAATCAGCCCCAGCATTTT	CASSFGWNQPQHF
TRBV2	-	TRBJ2-5	12	-	TGTGCCAGCAGGGAAGGGGTAGAGACCCAGTACTTC	CASREGVETQYF
TRBV24-1	-	TRBJ2-2	13	-	TGTGCCACCAGTAGACAGGCCACCGGGGAGCTGTTTTTT	CATSRQATGELFF
TRBV3-1/TRBV3-2	-	TRBJ1-2	12	-	TGTGCCAGCAGCCAGAGTGAACGGGGGACCACCTTC	CASSQSERGTTF
TRBV19	-	TRBJ2-2	13	-	TGTGCCAGTGGTGGGAGAAACACCGGGGAGCTGTTTTTT	CASGGRNTGELFF
TRBV5-5	-	TRBJ1-5	14	-	TGTGCCAGCAGCTTCGCAGGGACCAATCAGCCCCAGCATTTT	CASSFAGTNQPQHF
TRBV6-5	-	TRBJ1-1	14	-	TGTGCCAGCAGCCGATCAGGGGAGGGCACTGAAGCTTTCTTT	CASSRSGEGTEAFF
TRBV5-5	-	TRBJ2-7	15	-	TGTGCCAGCAGCTTGGGGGAAGGGAAAGGGGCCGAGCAGTACTTC	CASSLGEGKGAEQYF
TRBV19	once	TRBJ2-1	16	-	TGTGCCAGTAGTATTTACGGGGGCAACTATTACAATGAGCAGTTCTTC	CASSIYGGNYYNEQFF
TRBV6-1	-	TRBJ1-3	16	-	TGTGCCAGCAGTGATACTCCCGGAATCCTTGGAAACACCATATATTTT	CASSDTPGILGNTIYF
TRBV25-1	-	TRBJ1-2	13	-	TGTGCCAGCAGTGATGTACCAGCATATGGCTACACCTTC	CASSDVPAYGYTF
TRBV21-1	-	TRBJ1-5	15	-	TGTGCCAGCCGATGGTCGGGACATAGCAATCAGCCCCAGCATTTT	CASRWSGHSNQPQHF
TRBV7-8	once	TRBJ1-2	14	-	TGTGCCAGCAGCTTAGGTCACTCCCGGTTTAGATACACCTTC	CASSLGHSRFRYTF
TRBV7-9	-	TRBJ2-5	15	TRBD2	TGTGCCAGCAGCTCTCCCGGGACTAGCGGAGAGACCCAGTACTTC	CASSSPGTSGETQYF
TRBV4-3	-	TRBJ1-3	16	TRBD1	TGCGCCAGCAGCCAAGATGGGACAGGGGGCACAAACACCATATATTTT	CASSQDGTGGTNTIYF
TRBV11-2	-	TRBJ1-6	16	-	TGTGCCAGCAGCACCAACTCGGGGGGCAGCGGTTCACCCCTCCACTTT	CASSTNSGGSGSPLHF
TRBV4-1	-	TRBJ2-2	19	TRBD1	TGCGCCAGCAGCCAAGAGGCCGGGCAGGGGGCTACTTCAACCGGGGAGCTGTTTTTT	CASSQEAGQGATSTGELFF
TRBV6-1	-	TRBJ1-1	15	-	TGTGCCAGCAGTGATTCGGGGGGAAGAAGCACTGAAGCTTTCTTT	CASSDSGGRSTEAFF
TRBV5-1	-	TRBJ2-7	15	TRBD1	TGCGCCAGCAGCCAAACGACAGGGATAGTTTACGAGCAGTACTTC	CASSQTTGIVYEQYF
TRBV6-5	-	TRBJ1-6	12	TRBD1	TGTGCCAGCAGAAGGGGGCCTTCACCCCTCCACTTT	CASRRGPSPLHF
TRBV4-2	-	TRBJ1-1	16	TRBD1	TGTGCCAGCAGCCGAGGACAGGCCGGGACGAACACTGAAGCTTTCTTT	CASSRGQAGTNTEAFF
TRBV27	-	TRBJ2-7	14	-	TGTGCCAGCAGTTATGGGGGGGCCTCCTACGAGCAGTACTTC	CASSYGGASYEQYF
TRBV7-9	-	TRBJ1-1	14	-	TGTGCCAGCAGGCCTAACAGGGATGGCGGTGAAGCTTTCTTT	CASRPNRDGGEAFF
TRBV6-2/TRBV6-3	-	TRBJ2-3	15	TRBD1	TGTGCCAGCAGTTTTGGGACAGTTAACACAGATACGCAGTATTTT	CASSFGTVNTDTQYF
TRBV11-2	-	TRBJ2-7	15	-	TGTGCCAGCAGCTTACGGGGGGCCGAAACCTACGAGCAGTACTTC	CASSLRGAETYEQYF
TRBV7-2	-	TRBJ2-3	16	TRBD2	TGTGCCAGCAGACTTAGGGTAGCGGGGCCCCCTGATACGCAGTATTTT	CASRLRVAGPPDTQYF
TRBV6-5	once	TRBJ1-5	15	TRBD1	TGTGCCAGCAGCCAAGGGGGCTTCGTAGGTCAGCCCCAGCATTTT	CASSQGGFVGQPQHF
TRBV19	-	TRBJ2-1	19	-	TGTGCCAGTAGTATTCCCACCCAACTCTTACAAGGCCCGGGGTATGAGCAGTTCTTC	CASSIPTQLLQGPGYEQFF
TRBV7-6	-	TRBJ2-2	15	-	TGTGCCAGCAGCTTAGCCAGGACCAACACCGGGGAGCTGTTTTTT	CASSLARTNTGELFF
TRBV30	-	TRBJ1-2	13	TRBD1	TGTGCCTGGAACGGGGGGACAGGAAACGGCTACACCTTC	CAWNGGTGNGYTF
TRBV5-1	-	TRBJ2-1	15	-	TGCGCCAGCAGCTTGGAACAGGGAGCATACAATGAGCAGTTCTTC	CASSLEQGAYNEQFF
TRBV19	-	TRBJ1-5	14	-	TGTGCCAGTAGTATTGAGGTAGGGGTCCAGCCCCAGCATTTT	CASSIEVGVQPQHF